This entry concerns a single T cell receptor beta chain. This clone is a singleton in its sample. Its antigen remains undetermined. Base quality data are lacking; no much larger clone is found one base away. In total, approximately 610 healthy bone marrow donors made up the cohort. At the time of sampling, all cohort members were nominally healthy, though unrecorded immune exposures were likely present. The donor was CMV seronegative and belonged to the group of around 350 seronegative cohort members. Each donor provided a peripheral blood sample, and peripheral blood mononuclear cells were used for TCR beta sequencing. The Qiagen DNeasy Blood Extraction Kit was used to extract genomic DNA from the blood cell samples. Library preparation was by the immunoSEQ multiplex PCR assay. For the multiplex PCR, a mixture combining 60 forward primers for TCR Vbeta segments and 13 reverse primers for TCR Jbeta segments was used. Amplification of the CDR3 region of rearranged TCR beta genes was performed with a multiplex PCR assay on genomic DNA. The Illumina HiSeq System was used to sequence the amplified TCR beta libraries as 87-base-pair reads. The authors' pipeline ran thus. In a later analysis, tens of millions of unique TCR beta chains were counted across the roughly 610 repertoires, and approximately 11 million of these chains were shared by at least two donors. A nearest-neighbor algorithm error-corrected the raw reads and collapsed the reads into unique sequences, merging closely related sequences to remove PCR and sequencing errors. To assign V, D and J gene segments, CDR3 sequences were aligned to IMGT reference sequences. For a sequence to be retained, a match of at least six nucleotides to both a V gene segment and a J gene segment was required. Rearrangements were called productive when the CDR3 lacked stop codons and stayed in frame with V and J; all others were non-productive. CDR3 was defined by IMGT convention, running from the second conserved V-encoded cysteine to the conserved J-encoded phenylalanine. The earlier analysis of about 590 of the donors excluded sequences that lacked an unambiguous match to a single V gene segment. In an earlier analysis of 587 of the donors, a V segment was called functional when productive rearrangements were above 56.7%, and segregating when the standard deviation between donors exceeded 5%. A statistical classification framework was built to diagnose cytomegalovirus status from the catalog of TCR beta chain sequences. In a later analysis, TCR nucleotide sequences were compared against IMGT/GENE-DB human TR gene sequences so that V and J genes could be assigned. A later analysis assigned CDR3 sequences and most-parsimonious VDJ recombination scenarios with the TCRdist pipeline. In a later analysis, each TCR beta chain was defined by its CDR3 amino acid sequence together with its V-gene family, and reads lacking a unique V-gene family were excluded. In a later analysis, around 600 highly shared, low-generation-probability nucleotide sequences were removed to address suspected cross-contamination and a sequencing artifact. For each public chain, a later analysis derived a clonal expansion index from normalized ranks of inferred template counts within each repertoire. In a later analysis, generation probabilities were computed with a VDJ recombination model fitted to out-of-frame rearrangements, and the resulting probabilities were checked against IGoR. In a later analysis, TCR-TCR, TCR-HLA and TCR-CMV co-occurrence was scored with hypergeometric tests, and a repertoire-size bias correction was applied to TCR pairs. A later analysis estimated false discovery rates by permuting HLA or CMV assignments 20 times. A later analysis grouped co-occurring TCRs with DBSCAN, adding TCRdist sequence similarity when clustering within HLA-allele-positive subsets. For co-occurrence clustering, repertoires with fewer than 30,000 or more than 120,000 public chains were excluded, along with four or five repertoires with anomalous nucleotide sharing. TCRdb limited this immuneACCESS table to in-frame rearrangements with V and J called. A share of clones is missing; checked studies link under half to unresolved V genes, and the rest is unexplained. Clone size and V and J calls were adopted from that table, with D and trimming inferred from the DNA. The sample yields around 180,000 clones; 60% to 85% were counted once. Clones ranked in the top ten supply about 1.1% of the sample.

This entry is derived from a study of cytomegalovirus exposure and HLA in healthy donors (dated by TCRdb to the late 2010s). Study-level background: In an earlier analysis of approximately 500 of the donors, 250 to 300 Gb of sequence data and 95 million to 130 million unique TCR beta sequences from about 190 million T cells were reported. An early release covering roughly 600 HLA-typed donors comprised about 310 gigabases of sequencing data and 85 million or so unique TCR sequences. Among the approximately 400 genotyped donors, around 81% belonged to the genetic ancestry cluster associated with self-reported Caucasian donors. The study aimed to test whether cataloging public T cell receptors could reveal signatures of past pathogen exposure. The T cell repertoires of some 700 subjects were profiled by immunosequencing and related to cytomegalovirus serostatus. Besides the first cohort of 500 to 700 subjects, a separate validation cohort made up of 120 different subjects was used. High-throughput TCR immunosequencing, statistical association of individual TCRs with disease status, and machine learning were combined to predict cytomegalovirus infection status. A later analysis re-examined previously published TCR beta repertoires from just over 650 donors and added high-resolution HLA genotyping to investigate patterns of TCR occurrence. The later analysis used no new phenotypic data to find candidate immune exposures, relying instead on TCR beta sequences and their occurrence across donors. In an earlier analysis of 587 of the donors, high-throughput TCR beta sequencing was used to judge whether each TCR beta V gene segment behaved as functional or pseudogenic. Donor age, sex, ethnicity and CMV serostatus were compiled together with the repertoire data. A later genetic analysis took genome-wide SNP genotypes for about 65% of the 666 donors and used that subset as a discovery cohort. Every repertoire in the discovery cohort had been generated on one and the same sequencing platform. HLA typing covered class I and class II loci at four-digit resolution. Typing coverage differed by locus: A, B, C, DRB1 and DQB1 were typed in roughly 629-640 donors, DQA1 in 500 to 550, DPA1 in 600 to 610, and DPB1 in just under 480. Five DR-DQ haplotypes were treated as single units for association and clustering because of strong linkage in the cohort. On average, approximately 250,000 unique TCR beta nucleotide sequences were sequenced per donor among about 400 genotyped donors of the cohort, with roughly a sixth of those sequences being non-productive. What the research found in general, with its limitations: When HLA alleles, especially DR and DQ, strongly co-occurred, TCR associations were difficult to assign to individual alleles. Three of the identified cytomegalovirus-associated TCR beta chains were confirmed in vitro to be specific for cytomegalovirus antigens. Several of the top co-occurrence clusters appeared to be linked to parvovirus B19, influenza, CMV and Epstein-Barr virus, according to a later analysis. V-gene and J-gene trimming of TCR beta chains was associated with a missense DCLRE1C variant in a later genetic analysis, and the association was replicated in an independent cohort. In this cohort, only TCR beta chains were sequenced, and detectable features were limited by the absence of alpha or paired-chain data. In both the original and validation cohorts, the classifier was reported to diagnose cytomegalovirus status with high specificity and sensitivity. In the study, approximately 160 TCR beta chains were listed as associated with cytomegalovirus. A cluster of highly shared sequence variants was judged likely to be a technical artifact of the sequencing pipeline. Linkage disequilibrium might explain the correlated functional status among segregating V segments, but an unknown experimental factor could not be excluded. A further reported finding was that TCR beta sequences accurately predicted the HLA-A and HLA-B alleles for most subjects in the first cohort. Compared with equally common non-associated chains, HLA-associated TCR beta chains in a later analysis were more clonally expanded and had lower generation probabilities. While some public TCRs were present in many individuals, most TCR sequences turned up only very rarely across donors. A later analysis found that TCR association rates varied across HLA loci, with DRB1 alleles showing the most associated TCRs and HLA-C alleles the fewest. In an earlier analysis of fewer than 700 of the donors, most TCR beta V segments appeared in productive rearrangements about 87% or about 30% of the time, broadly matching IMGT annotations. Because some donors lacked HLA typing at each locus, the association tests relied only on the typed subset. About 17 rarely observed V segments, including chromosome 9 orphons, were excluded from the earlier analysis of approximately 500 of the donors because counts were too low. Specific HLA alleles were associated with roughly 17,000 TCR beta sequences at a false discovery rate of 0.05 in a later analysis. A later analysis found that most CMV-associated TCR beta chains appeared HLA-restricted, with HLA associations seemingly driven largely by CMV exposure. The authors suggested that the approach could potentially be generalized to other disease states and immunological phenotypes. Presence/absence analyses assumed roughly uniform sequencing depth across donors, an assumption that may not hold. Some IMGT-functional V segments, including TRBV6-2 and TRBV6-3, could not be distinguished by the 87-base-pair reads and were therefore excluded. CMV serostatus was the only immune exposure information available for the cohort. According to a later genetic analysis, donors in an Asian-associated ancestry cluster had fewer N-insertions in productive TCRs than the roughly 660-donor mean.

Trimming takes 8 bases from V and 1 base from J, and the germline ends sit 12 bases apart. Reading from cysteine to phenylalanine, the CDR3 counts 13 amino acids. Solely the CDR3 DNA is kept, with 39 bases framed from the first base. The CDR1 and CDR2 encoded by the germline V gene are SGHTA and FQGNSA. The sequenced material came from PBMCs. The V gene is TRBV7-2 and the J gene is TRBJ2-7; perhaps TRBD1 is the D gene, with 6 bases matching. The receptor was isolated from a woman aged 40-49 years in good health and CMV-seronegative. The DNA sequence is given as TGTGCCAGCCACAGGGAACGTTCCTACGAGCAGTACTTC. It is translated as CASHRERSYEQYF.